This T cell receptor beta chain was captured by sequencing in a study of T cell responses to AZD1222 COVID-19 vaccine. Profiled with immunoSEQ multiplex PCR; TCRdb holds only in-frame clones, not every one. The repertoire holds about 120,000 clones, with around 85% as singletons. Germline assignment: CDR1 SEHNR and CDR2 FQNEAQ (reference sequence). The CDR3 extends over 18 amino acids. V shed 2 bases and J shed 0 bases, with 16 bases lying between them. The chain recombines TRBV7-9 with TRBJ2-2; a weak D match, TRBD2 (6 bases). The sequenced sample was peripheral blood, obtained on day 0 of AZD1222 vaccination. This sequence originates from an adult in good health. DNA of the CDR3: TGTGCCAGCAGCTTACTAGGCGCCCCTAGCGCGAACACCGGGGAGCTGTTTTTT. This sequence encodes CASSLLGAPSANTGELFF.